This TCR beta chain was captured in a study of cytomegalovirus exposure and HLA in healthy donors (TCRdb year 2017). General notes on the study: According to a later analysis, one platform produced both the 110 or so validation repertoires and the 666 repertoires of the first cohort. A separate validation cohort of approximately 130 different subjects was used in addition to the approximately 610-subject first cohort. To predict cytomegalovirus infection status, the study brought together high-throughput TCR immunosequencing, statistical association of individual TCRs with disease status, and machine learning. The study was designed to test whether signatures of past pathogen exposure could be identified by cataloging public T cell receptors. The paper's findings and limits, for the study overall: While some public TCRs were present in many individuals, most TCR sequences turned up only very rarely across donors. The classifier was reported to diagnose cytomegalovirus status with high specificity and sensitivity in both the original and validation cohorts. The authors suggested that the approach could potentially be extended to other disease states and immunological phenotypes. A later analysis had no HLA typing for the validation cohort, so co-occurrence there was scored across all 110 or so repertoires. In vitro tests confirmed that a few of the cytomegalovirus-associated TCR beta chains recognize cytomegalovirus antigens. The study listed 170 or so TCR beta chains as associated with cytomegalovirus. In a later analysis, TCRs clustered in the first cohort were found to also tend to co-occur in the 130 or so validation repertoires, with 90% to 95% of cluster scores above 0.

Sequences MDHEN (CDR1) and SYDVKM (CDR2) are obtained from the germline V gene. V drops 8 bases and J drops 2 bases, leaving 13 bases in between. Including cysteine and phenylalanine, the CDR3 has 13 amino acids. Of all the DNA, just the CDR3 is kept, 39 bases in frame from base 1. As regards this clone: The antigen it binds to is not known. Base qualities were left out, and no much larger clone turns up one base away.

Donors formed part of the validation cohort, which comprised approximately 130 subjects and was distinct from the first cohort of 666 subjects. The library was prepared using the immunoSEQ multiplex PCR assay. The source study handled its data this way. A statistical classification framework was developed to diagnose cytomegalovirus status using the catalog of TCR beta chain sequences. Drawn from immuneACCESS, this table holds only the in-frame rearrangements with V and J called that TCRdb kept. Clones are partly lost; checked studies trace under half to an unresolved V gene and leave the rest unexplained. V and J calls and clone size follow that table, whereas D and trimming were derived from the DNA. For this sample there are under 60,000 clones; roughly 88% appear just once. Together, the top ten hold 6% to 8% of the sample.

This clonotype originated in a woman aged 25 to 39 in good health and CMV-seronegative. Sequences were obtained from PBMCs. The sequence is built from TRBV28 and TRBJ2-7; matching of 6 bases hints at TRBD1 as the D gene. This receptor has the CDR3 CASRRDIPYEQYF. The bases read TGTGCCAGCCGCCGGGACATCCCCTACGAGCAGTACTTC. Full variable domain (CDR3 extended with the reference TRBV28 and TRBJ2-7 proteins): DVKVTQSSRYLVKRTGEKVFLECVQDMDHENMFWYRQDPGLGLRLIYFSYDVKMKEKGDIPEGYSVSREKKERFSLILESASTNQTSMYLCASRRDIPYEQYFGPGTRLTVT.